Below, 18 T cell receptor beta chains from the same sample are listed, as sequenced in a study of OX40 agonist ivuxolimab in advanced cancers. Method: immunoSEQ multiplex PCR; TCRdb's copy keeps in-frame clones and lacks some. The sample has 80,000 to 100,000 clones, 92% seen once. Sample: CD4+ or CD8+ T cells sorted from blood, taken in a trial of the OX40 agonist ivuxolimab. The source of these receptors is an adult with an advanced solid tumor such as melanoma, head and neck, liver or kidney cancer.

This clone was recorded a few times. V and J are TRBV11-3 and TRBJ2-7; D not certain. Trimming left V 6 bases short and J 0 bases short, with 15 bases between. The CDR3 is made up of 15 amino acids. Germline CDR1 SGHNT, CDR2 YENEEA. The CDR3 is CASSPSGPTSYEQYF. CDR3 coding DNA: TGTGCCAGCAGTCCTTCCGGGCCGACCTCCTACGAGCAGTACTTC.

Only one count was recorded for this clone. V usage is TRBV30 and J usage is TRBJ1-2; 10 bases map to TRBD1. V lost 4 bases and J lost 8; bases outside the gene matches: 10. The length of the CDR3 is 14 residues. The V gene's germline CDR1 is GTSNPN and CDR2 SVGIG (reference sequence). Written as DNA, the CDR3 is TGTGCCTGGACCGGACAGGGGGGGGCGGGGGGCTACACCTTC. It yields the protein CAWTGQGGAGGYTF.

This chain links TRBV18 with TRBJ2-7; no reliable D call. The CDR3 is made up of 11 amino acids. V was clipped by 3 bases and J by 5 bases, with 5 bases between them. The germline V gene has CDR1 KGHSH and CDR2 LQKENI. The CDR3 spells CASSPIDEQYF. The CDR3 DNA reads TGTGCCAGCTCACCTATCGACGAGCAGTACTTC. Filled out from reference TRBV18 and TRBJ2-7, the complete variable domain reads NAGVMQNPRHLVRRRGQEARLRCSPMKGHSHVYWYRQLPEEGLKFMVYLQKENIIDESGMPKERFSAEFPKEGPSILRIQQVVRGDSAAYFCASSPIDEQYFGPGTRLTVT.

The chain carries TRBV19 and TRBJ2-2; 8 bases match TRBD1. Germline CDR1 reads LNHDA; CDR2 reads SQIVND (reference sequence). The ends lost 3 bases at V and 4 bases at J; junction bases unmatched: 4. CDR3 length: 15 residues. This chain's CDR3 is CASSMATGATGELFF. The CDR3 DNA follows: TGTGCCAGTAGTATGGCGACAGGGGCCACCGGGGAGCTGTTTTTT.

The chain combines TRBV11-2 with TRBJ1-1, with a possible D match to TRBD1 (6 bases). Per the germline V gene, CDR1 is SGHAT and CDR2 is FQNNGV. This CDR3 contains 16 residues. Trimming stripped 2 bases from V and 0 bases from J, with 13 bases between. The CDR3 spells CASSLNMGALNTEAFF. The CDR3 DNA reads TGTGCCAGCAGCTTAAACATGGGGGCCCTGAACACTGAAGCTTTCTTT.

The chain has TRBV6-5 and TRBJ2-7; D is undetermined. The CDR3 loop spans 12 amino acids. V lost 6 bases and J 2 bases, leaving 8 bases between the germline ends. Germline loops: CDR1 MNHEY, CDR2 SVGAGI. The CDR3 DNA follows: TGTGCCAGCAGATCGGGCGCCTACGAGCAGTACTTC. It codes for CASRSGAYEQYF.

The genes are TRBV6-1 and TRBJ1-2, with 7 bases lining up with TRBD1. Trimming took 2 bases from V and 7 from J; bases not matched to a gene: 7. This CDR3 has 14 residues. Germline V CDR1 and CDR2: MNHNS, SASEGT. The CDR3: CASSELQTGSGYTF. CDR3 nucleotides: TGTGCCAGCAGTGAACTGCAGACAGGGTCTGGCTACACCTTC.

The CDR3 protein is CASSHRTSGTDTQYF. The CDR3 nucleotides read TGTGCCAGCAGCCACCGGACTAGCGGGACAGATACGCAGTATTTT. This chain uses TRBV5-4 with TRBJ2-3; 11 nucleotides line up with TRBD2. The CDR3 totals 15 residues. V was pared by 4 bases and J by 3 bases, with 4 bases of the junction left unmatched. The V gene's germline CDR1 is SGHNT and CDR2 YYREEE (reference sequence).

J is TRBJ1-2 and V is TRBV6-5, with 7 bases identical to TRBD1. CDR1 is MNHEY, CDR2 SVGAGI, per germline. This CDR3 spans 14 amino acids. Trimming at V came to 6 bases and at J to 4 bases, leaving 8 bases not matched to a gene. The DNA for the CDR3 is TGTGCCAGCAGAGCTCCAGGGGGTCTCTATGGCTACACCTTC. Amino acid sequence: CASRAPGGLYGYTF.

The V gene is TRBV30, the J gene TRBJ1-1; TRBD1 might be the D (5 bases). CDR1 is GTSNPN and CDR2 is SVGIG in the germline V gene (reference sequence). Between the trimmed V and J ends, which lost 3 bases and 0 bases, there was a span of 14 bases. The CDR3 length is 15 residues. The CDR3 coding sequence is TGTGCCTGGAGCACCATAAGGGGCCTGAACACTGAAGCTTTCTTT. This codes for CAWSTIRGLNTEAFF.

The CDR3 DNA reads as TGTGCCAGCAGTTCCCTAGCGGGAGGGCCCACCGGGGAGCTGTTTTTT. Translating gives CASSSLAGGPTGELFF. The rearrangement joins TRBV27 to TRBJ2-2; 12 bases map to TRBD2. Germline CDR1 and CDR2: MNHEY and SMNVEV (reference sequence). Germline trimming cut 4 bases from V and 4 bases from J; bases unmatched to any gene: 4. The CDR3 is 16 residues long.

The V call is TRBV6-9, the J call TRBJ2-1; TRBD2 aligns across 7 bases. V dropped 6 bases and J dropped 8; count of bases not matched to a gene: 10. The CDR3 spans 14 residues. Germline V lookup: CDR1 MNHGY, CDR2 SVAAGI. CDR3 DNA sequence: TGTGCCAGCAGAATTCGCGGGAGTTCTGATGAGCAGTTCTTC. Translation gives CASRIRGSSDEQFF.

J is TRBJ2-3 and V is TRBV18; D is possibly TRBD1 (6 bases). Trimming removed 4 bases from V and 6 bases from J, with 17 bases in between. The length of the CDR3 is 15 residues. Germline assignment: CDR1 KGHSH and CDR2 LQKENI. The CDR3 nucleotides read TGTGCCAGCTCACGAACGGGACAATTTAAGGATACGCAGTATTTT. This gives the protein CASSRTGQFKDTQYF.

This clone appeared a single time. The CDR3 region is CASRTGTGGVYGYTF. Here the CDR3 DNA reads TGCGCCAGCAGAACCGGGACAGGGGGAGTCTATGGCTACACCTTC. The V gene is TRBV5-1, the J gene TRBJ1-2, with 11 bases identical to TRBD1. The V segment lost 5 bases and the J segment 4 bases; nucleotides outside the gene matches: 7. The CDR3 consists of 15 residues. Germline CDR1 and CDR2: SGHRS and YFSETQ.

This sequence joins TRBV5-8 and TRBJ2-3; D not resolved. V lost 1 base, J lost 1 base, and 7 bases lay in between. The germline V gene has CDR1 SGHTS and CDR2 YDEGEE. The CDR3 sequence is 14 residues long. The CDR3 DNA is TGTGCCAGCAGCTTGAACTCGGGCACAGATACGCAGTATTTT. Its translation: CASSLNSGTDTQYF.

The genes are TRBV4-1 and TRBJ2-3; D possibly matches TRBD1 or TRBD2 (5 bases each). The germline V gene has CDR1 MGHRA and CDR2 YSYEKL. This CDR3 spans 15 amino acids. Trimming shortened V by 1 base and J by 8 bases, and 16 bases separated the two germline ends. The CDR3 DNA follows: TGCGCCAGCAGCCAAGCCGGGACGGACTCCGGTACGCAGTATTTT. Its protein product is CASSQAGTDSGTQYF.

The genes are TRBV9 and TRBJ2-7; tentatively, D is TRBD1 (6 bases). In germline, CDR1 is SGDLS, CDR2 YYNGEE. V dropped 3 bases and J dropped 5 bases, with 18 bases sitting between them. CDR3 size: 15 residues. CDR3 residues: CASSAQGTSLDEQYF. The CDR3 region has the DNA TGTGCCAGCAGCGCCCAAGGGACATCATTAGACGAGCAGTACTTC. Supplemented by reference TRBV9 and TRBJ2-7, the full variable domain reads DSGVTQTPKHLITATGQRVTLRCSPRSGDLSVYWYQQSLDQGLQFLIQYYNGEERAKGNILERFSAQQFPDLHSELNLSSLELGDSALYFCASSAQGTSLDEQYFGPGTRLTVT.

The genes are TRBV2 and TRBJ2-3; no definite D call. The germline V gene has CDR1 SNHLY and CDR2 FYNNEI. CDR3 length: 14 amino acids. Deletions cut 6 bases from V and 2 bases from J, with 12 bases between. The CDR3 loop is CASSSRSFTDTQYF. The CDR3 bases are TGTGCCAGCAGCAGCCGGAGTTTCACAGATACGCAGTATTTT.